The clone carrying this TCR beta chain was counted at least ten times. This entry is derived from a study of blood T cells in healthy people across ages. For the second PCR, which ran for about 6 to 11 cycles, a sample-barcoded 5' primer and a J-beta primer mix were used. In TCRdb, the 5' RACE reads were re-called with MiXCR into one record per CDR3 protein. The profile shows over a million distinct CDR3 sequences, more than 40% of them singletons. Specimen: blood. This clonotype was obtained from a woman in her sixties in good health.

The CDR3 protein is CASSLLGGGDTQYF. The CDR3 DNA sequence: TGTGCCAGCAGTTTACTTGGGGGCGGGGATACGCAGTATTTT. V usage is TRBV27 and J usage is TRBJ2-3; possible D gene TRBD1, 6 bases. V lost 2 bases to trimming and J lost 6 bases, with 12 bases between them. Germline-derived CDR1 and CDR2 are MNHEY and SMNVEV (reference sequence). The CDR3 is made up of 14 amino acids.